The T cell receptor (beta chain) under discussion was sequenced for a study of shared clonotypes between healthy human individuals. The naive CD8 subset, CD45RO-negative cells positively selected for CCR7, excluded terminally differentiated effector memory CD45RA+ cells. The study's findings and limits: Of the naive CD4 clonotypes, 4% to 5% were shared across several donors.

It was at deep level that the assay was run. As handled by the study authors: Junction-only sequences without quality scores came from ImmunoSEQ, so filtering differed. TCRdb's copy holds only in-frame clones and misses some; the assay was immunoSEQ multiplex PCR. The DNA was the basis for D and trimming; V, J and clone size are from that table. The repertoire holds around 2,000,000 clones, with approximately 94% as singletons. As regards this clone: Its target is unknown.

This CDR3 is built from 17 residues. Losses at the gene ends were 6 bases for V and 0 bases for J; bases not matched to a gene: 11. Germline V lookup: CDR1 SNHLY, CDR2 FYNNEI. The TCR sequence derives from a young man in good health. Some clones in this sample may be carry-over from other donors' samples. The source material was naive CD8+ T cells from PBMCs. The chain has TRBV2 and TRBJ2-1; 7 bases match TRBD1. CDR3 amino acids: CASSRGQVPSSYNEQFF. In DNA, the CDR3 is TGTGCCAGCAGCAGAGGACAGGTGCCCAGCTCCTACAATGAGCAGTTCTTC.